The next 14 T cell receptor beta chains were all read from a single sample in a study of molecular identifiers for immune sequencing clone quantification. Each CDR3 protein gets one entry after TCRdb re-called the PCR reads with MiXCR. Here the sample spans roughly 320,000 distinct CDR3 sequences, 20% to 25% being singletons. The material sequenced was naive CD8+ T cells from blood, with Jurkat cell RNA spiked in. Subset defined: FACS-sorted CD8+CD4-CCR7+CD45RA+ naive T cells. Receptors were obtained from a human donor in good health. Some libraries in this study had Jurkat cell RNA spiked in.

A remark on this clonotype: A read error may explain this, as a much larger clone is one base away. V usage is TRBV20-1 and J usage is TRBJ1-5; D not certain. Trimming shortened V by 3 bases and J by 0 bases, and 15 bases separated the two germline ends. The CDR3 spans 16 residues. Germline CDR1 is DFQATT and CDR2 is SNEGSKA (reference sequence). The CDR3 spells CSARDCDGVSNQPQHF. CDR3 bases: TGCAGTGCTAGGGACTGCGATGGGGTTAGCAATCAGCCCCAGCATTTT.

Comment on this clonotype: Just one base apart from a much larger clone, this may be a read error. The CDR3 reads CASRSPDRVNTGELFF. The DNA of the CDR3 is TGTGCCAGCCGGAGTCCGGACAGGGTAAACACCGGGGAGCTGTTTTTT. The chain joins TRBV28 to TRBJ2-2; TRBD1 agrees at 8 bases. V lost 8 bases, J lost 2 bases, and 10 bases stayed unmatched. This CDR3 spans 16 amino acids. Per the germline V gene, CDR1 is MDHEN and CDR2 is SYDVKM.

This clonotype occurred a few times. The rearrangement links TRBV7-9 to TRBJ2-7, with a possible D match to TRBD1 (6 bases). This CDR3 has 16 residues. Per germline, CDR1 SEHNR and CDR2 FQNEAQ (reference sequence). V lost 6 bases, J lost 6 bases, and 24 bases lay in between. The CDR3 spells CASSDNTGFVQSEQYF. In DNA, the CDR3 is TGTGCCAGCAGTGACAATACAGGGTTCGTACAAAGCGAGCAGTACTTC.

For this clonotype: A read error likely explains this, since a far larger clone differs by one base. The CDR3 end shows no conserved phenylalanine or tryptophan, and so a read error is likely. This sequence joins TRBV7-2 and TRBJ2-7; D may be TRBD1 (6 bases). This CDR3 has 12 residues. V was pared by 0 bases and J by 6 bases, with 6 bases between. Germline V gives CDR1 SGHTA, CDR2 FQGNSA. The chain's CDR3 is CASSLAGGEQYC. As DNA, the CDR3 is TGTGCCAGCAGCTTAGCAGGGGGCGAGCAGTACTGC.

The chain couples TRBV11-1 to TRBJ2-2; 8 positions match TRBD1. V trimming: 4 bases; J trimming: 4 bases; junction bases outside the gene matches: 8. CDR3 length equals 16 residues. Germline-derived CDR1 and CDR2 are SGHAT and FQDESV (reference sequence). CDR3 sequence reads: CASSSPRGLGTGELFF. CDR3 bases: TGTGCCAGCAGCTCACCCAGGGGGCTGGGCACCGGGGAGCTGTTTTTT.

This clonotype has a count of ten or more. This sequence joins TRBV7-2 and TRBJ2-1; D is ambiguous. V lost 1 base, J lost 10 bases, and 11 bases lay in between. The length of the CDR3 is 13 residues. Germline assignment: CDR1 SGHTA and CDR2 FQGNSA. The CDR3 is CASSLGSFVEQFF. In DNA form, the CDR3 reads TGTGCCAGCAGCTTAGGAAGCTTCGTAGAGCAGTTCTTC.

A remark on this clonotype: A read error is possible here, since a much larger clone lies one base away. The chain recombines TRBV6-6 with TRBJ1-2; unclear D gene. Germline loops: CDR1 MNHNY, CDR2 SVGAGI (reference sequence). The CDR3 extends over 14 amino acids. The CDR3 loop reads CASGYQGPQDGYTF. The CDR3 nucleotides read TGTGCCAGCGGTTACCAAGGGCCGCAGGACGGCTACACCTTC.

This clonotype was found a few times. CDR3 bases: TGCGCCAGCAGCCCCAGGACAGGGTGGTACGAGCAGTACTTC. Its protein is CASSPRTGWYEQYF. The genes are TRBV4-3 and TRBJ2-7; 8 nucleotides agree with TRBD1. CDR1 and CDR2 (germline): LGHNA, YSLEER. The CDR3 runs 14 residues. V was clipped by 4 bases and J by 4 bases; unmatched bases: 6.

The genes are TRBV7-6 and TRBJ1-1, with D possibly matching TRBD1 (5 bases). In germline, CDR1 is SGHVS, CDR2 FNYEAQ. The CDR3 is 14 residues long. V was clipped by 1 base and J by 4 bases, with 10 bases between them. As DNA, the CDR3 is TGTGCCAGCAGCTTAGTTCCGGACACCACTGAAGCTTTCTTT. Residues: CASSLVPDTTEAFF.

The chain joins TRBV5-5 to TRBJ1-1; 9 positions match TRBD1. CDR1 and CDR2 (germline): SGHKS, YYEKEE (reference sequence). The ends lost 3 bases at V and 5 bases at J; junction bases unmatched: 11. The CDR3 totals 16 residues. The CDR3 region is CASSSYPGQGDTEAFF. As DNA, the CDR3 is TGTGCCAGCAGCTCCTATCCGGGACAGGGTGATACTGAAGCTTTCTTT.

The table lists this clonotype with many counts. V is TRBV4-1 and J is TRBJ1-4; D gene uncertain. With 3 bases removed from V and 5 bases from J, the gap between germline ends came to 10 bases. Germline assignment: CDR1 MGHRA and CDR2 YSYEKL. The CDR3 runs 14 residues. The CDR3 reads CASSQQMDNEKLFF. In DNA, the CDR3 is TGCGCCAGCAGCCAGCAGATGGACAATGAAAAACTGTTTTTT.

This clonotype was recorded only once. This could be a read error, since a much larger clone is one nucleotide away. The chain combines TRBV5-6 with TRBJ2-5; no reliable D call. This CDR3 has 15 amino acids. Trimming left V 3 bases short and J 4 bases short, with 16 bases between. Germline V lookup: CDR1 SGHDT, CDR2 YYEEEE. Here the CDR3 DNA reads TGTGCCAGCAGCTCCCACCCGACGGAGCGAGAGACCCAGTACTTC. Translated: CASSSHPTERETQYF.

This clonotype was observed a few times. Compared with germline, one end of the junction differs, possibly owing to a read error. This chain joins TRBV19 and TRBJ2-3; TRBD2 aligns across 12 bases. This CDR3 has 17 residues. CDR1 is LNHDA and CDR2 is SQIVND in the germline V gene (reference sequence). The CDR3 nucleotides read TGTGCCAGCAGTACTCGGACTAGCGGGGCCTTCACAGATACGCAGTATTTT. Its protein product is CASSTRTSGAFTDTQYF.

This clonotype appeared a few times. The V and J genes are TRBV7-9 and TRBJ1-1, with D possibly TRBD1 on 6 matching bases. Germline CDR1 and CDR2: SEHNR and FQNEAQ (reference sequence). The CDR3 loop spans 15 amino acids. V was pared by 5 bases and J by 7 bases, with 20 bases between. CDR3: CASSPRTDFIFEAFF. The DNA of the CDR3 is TGTGCCAGCAGCCCCCGGACAGATTTCATATTTGAAGCTTTCTTT. The variable domain in full, completed from reference TRBV7-9 and TRBJ1-1, reads DTGVSQNPRHKITKRGQNVTFRCDPISEHNRLYWYRQTLGQGPEFLTYFQNEAQLEKSRLLSDRFSAERPKGSFSTLEIQRTEQGDSAMYLCASSPRTDFIFEAFFGQGTRLTVV.